These 9 T cell receptor beta chains were sequenced from one sample in a study of brain T cells in children with intractable seizures. Sample time point: blood from clinic visit 5 months post-surgery; TSC patient then seizure free. Here immunoSEQ multiplex PCR was the method, and the copy in TCRdb shows in-frame clones only, minus some. The data hold 340,000 or so clones, with about 94% observed a single time. The sequenced sample was peripheral blood, obtained about 5 months after surgery. The source of these receptors is a boy under three years old with tuberous sclerosis and intractable seizures.

This sequence joins TRBV30 and TRBJ2-1; D tentatively reads TRBD1 or TRBD2 (5 bases each). Germline CDR1 and CDR2: GTSNPN and SVGIG (reference sequence). The CDR3 covers 14 residues. The V and J ends lost 2 bases and 8 bases respectively, with 16 bases between them. In nucleotides, the CDR3 is TGTGCCTGGAGTCACGCCGGACTGGGGGATGAGCAGTTCTTC. Translation: CAWSHAGLGDEQFF.

The chain uses TRBV3-1 (or the pseudogene TRBV3-2) and TRBJ2-1; 13 bases are a match to TRBD2. Germline-derived CDR1 and CDR2 are LGHDT and YNNKEL (reference sequence). V was pared by 4 bases and J by 9 bases, with 3 bases of the junction left unmatched. CDR3 length: 14 amino acids. CDR3 in amino acids: CASSPRLAGGEQFF. In nucleotides, the CDR3 is TGTGCCAGCAGCCCTCGACTAGCGGGGGGTGAGCAGTTCTTC.

The chain couples TRBV7-3 to TRBJ2-5; D remains ambiguous. The V gene's germline CDR1 is SGHTA and CDR2 FQGTGA. V shed 5 bases and J shed 0 bases, with 7 bases lying between them. The CDR3 consists of 13 residues. CDR3: CASSRRYQETQYF. The CDR3 DNA reads as TGTGCCAGCAGCCGCAGGTACCAAGAGACCCAGTACTTC.

The chain links TRBV24-1 to TRBJ2-3, with D possibly being TRBD1 or TRBD2 (5 bases each). CDR3 length: 13 amino acids. With 1 base removed from V and 8 bases from J, the gap between germline ends came to 9 bases. Germline V gene lookup returns CDR1 KGHDR and CDR2 SFDVKD. Here the CDR3 DNA reads TGTGCCACCAGTGATTTACCAGGGACTACGCAGTATTTT. Protein product: CATSDLPGTTQYF.

This rearrangement joins TRBV19 to TRBJ2-7, with 14 positions matching TRBD2. The V segment lost 5 bases and the J segment 4 bases; nucleotides outside the gene matches: 7. Germline CDR1 is LNHDA and CDR2 is SQIVND (reference sequence). The CDR3 extends over 16 amino acids. The CDR3 sequence is CASSPGLAGGWYEQYF. The DNA of the CDR3 is TGTGCCAGTAGTCCCGGACTAGCGGGAGGTTGGTACGAGCAGTACTTC.

The rearrangement uses TRBV6-5 and TRBJ2-1; D is ambiguous. V shed 6 bases and J shed 5 bases, with 17 bases lying between them. The CDR3 runs 15 residues. CDR1 and CDR2 from the germline V gene are MNHEY and SVGAGI. The CDR3 reads CASSEVADLNNEQFF. CDR3 coding DNA: TGTGCCAGCAGCGAGGTGGCAGACCTGAACAATGAGCAGTTCTTC.

V usage is TRBV9 and J usage is TRBJ2-1; 8 bases are a match to TRBD2. This CDR3 is built from 15 residues. J lost 5 bases, V lost 0 bases, and 4 bases had no gene match. The germline V gene encodes CDR1 SGDLS and CDR2 YYNGEE. CDR3 coding DNA: TGTGCCAGCAGCGTAGGCGGGAGGAGTAACAATGAGCAGTTCTTC. The encoded protein is CASSVGGRSNNEQFF.

The rearrangement uses TRBV13 and TRBJ2-1; D is perhaps TRBD2 (5 bases). Trimming left V 5 bases short and J 6 bases short, with 20 bases between. The CDR3 consists of 16 residues. CDR1 is PRHDT and CDR2 is FYEKMQ in the germline V gene (reference sequence). The DNA for the CDR3 is TGTGCCAGCAGCCCCCGGCTAGCCGATGTGACCAATGAGCAGTTCTTC. Encoded protein: CASSPRLADVTNEQFF.

This rearrangement joins TRBV19 to TRBJ1-5; D gene uncertain. Deletions cut 3 bases from V and 1 base from J, with 10 bases between. CDR1 is LNHDA and CDR2 is SQIVND in the germline V gene (reference sequence). The CDR3 length is 15 residues. The CDR3 loop reads CASSMGSSSNQPQHF. The CDR3 region has the DNA TGTGCCAGTAGTATGGGGAGTTCCAGCAATCAGCCCCAGCATTTT.